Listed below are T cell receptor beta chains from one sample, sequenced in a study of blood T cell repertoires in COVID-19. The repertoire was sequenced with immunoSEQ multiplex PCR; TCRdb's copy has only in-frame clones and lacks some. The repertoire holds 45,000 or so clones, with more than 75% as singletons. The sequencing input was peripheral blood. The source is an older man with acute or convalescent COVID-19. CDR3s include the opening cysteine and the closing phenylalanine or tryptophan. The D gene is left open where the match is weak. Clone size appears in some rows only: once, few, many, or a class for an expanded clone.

CDR3nt: TGTGCCAGCAGCCAAGATGAGAATCAGCCCCAGCATTTT
CDR3aa: CASSQDENQPQHF
d_gene: NA
abundance: NA
j_gene: TRBJ1-5
v_gene: TRBV14

CDR3nt: TGTGCCACCAGTGATTTGGAGGGAAGTATTTATGGCTACACCTTC
CDR3aa: CATSDLEGSIYGYTF
d_gene: NA
abundance: NA
j_gene: TRBJ1-2
v_gene: TRBV24-1

CDR3nt: TGTGCCAGCGGGACAGCGCGGAACACTGAAGCTTTCTTT
CDR3aa: CASGTARNTEAFF
d_gene: TRBD1
abundance: few
j_gene: TRBJ1-1
v_gene: TRBV2

CDR3nt: TGTGCCAGCAGCCGTGGGGAGGCCTACGAGCAGTACTTC
CDR3aa: CASSRGEAYEQYF
d_gene: NA
abundance: NA
j_gene: TRBJ2-7
v_gene: TRBV27

CDR3nt: TGTGCCAGTAAGCAATCCGGACAGGGCCCCTTCGGCTACACCTTC
CDR3aa: CASKQSGQGPFGYTF
d_gene: TRBD1
abundance: few
j_gene: TRBJ1-2
v_gene: TRBV7-3

CDR3nt: TGTGCCAGCAGCCCCGGGGGGAGCTCTGGAAACACCATATATTTT
CDR3aa: CASSPGGSSGNTIYF
d_gene: NA
abundance: NA
j_gene: TRBJ1-3
v_gene: TRBV9

CDR3nt: TGCGCCAGCAGCCAAACGACTAGCGGGGGGGGTAATAAGGCCCAGTACTTC
CDR3aa: CASSQTTSGGGNKAQYF
d_gene: TRBD2
abundance: few
j_gene: TRBJ2-5
v_gene: TRBV4-1

CDR3nt: TGTGCCAGCAGCTCCCAAGACACCTCCTACGAGCAGTACTTC
CDR3aa: CASSSQDTSYEQYF
d_gene: NA
abundance: NA
j_gene: TRBJ2-7
v_gene: TRBV9

CDR3nt: TGTGCCAGCAGCTTGGACCCGACTTCTTGGACTGAAGCTTTCTTT
CDR3aa: CASSLDPTSWTEAFF
d_gene: NA
abundance: NA
j_gene: TRBJ1-1
v_gene: TRBV5-4

CDR3nt: TGCGCCAGCAGCCACCGGACAGGGAGGTATCTTTGGGTCACTGAAGCTTTCTTT
CDR3aa: CASSHRTGRYLWVTEAFF
d_gene: TRBD1
abundance: NA
j_gene: TRBJ1-1
v_gene: TRBV4-3

CDR3nt: TGTGCCAGTAGCGGAGGAGGCTCCTATAATTCACCCCTCCACTTT
CDR3aa: CASSGGGSYNSPLHF
d_gene: NA
abundance: NA
j_gene: TRBJ1-6
v_gene: TRBV19

CDR3nt: TGTGCCAGCAGCTCACAGGGCCTTGGCTACACCTTC
CDR3aa: CASSSQGLGYTF
d_gene: NA
abundance: once
j_gene: TRBJ1-2
v_gene: TRBV7-9

CDR3nt: TGCGCCAGCAGTGAGGATCGGGGGGCATATAATTCACCCCTCCACTTT
CDR3aa: CASSEDRGAYNSPLHF
d_gene: NA
abundance: once
j_gene: TRBJ1-6
v_gene: TRBV10-1

CDR3nt: TGCGCCAGCAGCCCGTCTCCCAGCGGGGGATACACCGGGGAGCTGTTTTTT
CDR3aa: CASSPSPSGGYTGELFF
d_gene: TRBD2
abundance: NA
j_gene: TRBJ2-2
v_gene: TRBV4-3